A single sample gave rise to the 23 T cell receptor beta chains below, sequenced in a study of technical replicates of blood from a few donors. The data were produced by immunoSEQ multiplex PCR, yet TCRdb's version contains in-frame clones alone and is incomplete. The sample holds some 63,000 clones, 85% to 90% seen once. Source material: PBMCs. The receptors derive from a human donor in good health. Some clones in this sample may be carry-over from other donors' samples.

The chain has TRBV13 and TRBJ2-3; D unclear. This CDR3 comprises 17 residues. V gave up 5 bases and J gave up 10 bases, with 28 bases separating them. Germline V gene lookup returns CDR1 PRHDT and CDR2 FYEKMQ (reference sequence). The CDR3 coding sequence is TGTGCCAGCAGCCCCCCCAGTTGGAGCCTCGGCCCGTTGCCGCAGTATTTT. Amino acids: CASSPPSWSLGPLPQYF.

This clone has just one count. The chain is built from TRBV19 and TRBJ2-1; the D gene is possibly TRBD2 (7 bases). Germline CDR1 is LNHDA and CDR2 is SQIVND (reference sequence). With 7 bases removed from V and 6 bases from J, the gap between germline ends came to 16 bases. The CDR3 totals 14 residues. The CDR3 coding sequence is TGTGCCAGTAAGGGGGACTACGTGTCCAATGAGCAGTTCTTC. It specifies CASKGDYVSNEQFF.

The rearrangement joins TRBV12-1 to TRBJ1-2; TRBD1, the table's D call, lacks a check against the DNA. TRBV12-1 is an annotated pseudogene. The CDR3 totals 14 residues. CDR3 DNA sequence: TGTGCCAGCAGCCGAGACACCCCCAGCTATGGCTACACCTTC. It encodes CASSRDTPSYGYTF.

The chain recombines TRBV27 with TRBJ2-7; no clear D gene. Germline CDR1 reads MNHEY; CDR2 reads SMNVEV (reference sequence). The CDR3 covers 14 residues. V was shortened by 6 bases and J by 2 bases, with 14 bases between the two germline ends. CDR3: CASSPRNTPYEQYF. The DNA of the CDR3 is TGTGCCAGCAGCCCGCGCAATACGCCCTACGAGCAGTACTTC.

The rearrangement uses TRBV2 and TRBJ1-2; D might be TRBD1 (5 bases). The germline CDR1 and CDR2 sequences are SNHLY and FYNNEI. V shed 1 base and J shed 2 bases, with 8 bases lying between them. CDR3 length: 14 residues. The CDR3 DNA follows: TGTGCCAGCAGTGAAGGGGGCAGAAACTATGGCTACACCTTC. This sequence encodes CASSEGGRNYGYTF.

This clone appeared a single time. The rearrangement joins TRBV11-1 to TRBJ2-2, with 10 bases that match TRBD2. J gave up 4 bases and V 5 bases, and 7 bases lay outside the gene matches. Germline V gene sequence: CDR1 SGHAT, CDR2 FQDESV (reference sequence). CDR3 length: 16 residues. The CDR3 here is CASSRGGTSATGELFF. The CDR3 bases are TGTGCCAGCAGCCGAGGGGGGACTAGCGCCACCGGGGAGCTGTTTTTT.

As for this clone: A read error may produce the germline difference seen at one junction end. V is TRBV11-2 and J is TRBJ2-5, with TRBD2 identical over 11 bases. Germline V gene sequence: CDR1 SGHAT, CDR2 FQNNGV. CDR3 size: 15 residues. The CDR3 is CASSVDSGGAETQYF. In nucleotides, the CDR3 is TGTGCCAGCAGCGTAGATAGCGGGGGGGCCGAGACCCAGTACTTC.

The genes are TRBV5-1 and TRBJ2-5, with 7 nucleotides matching TRBD1. V gave up 3 bases and J gave up 5 bases; unmatched junction bases: 4. The CDR3 consists of 13 residues. Germline V gene sequence: CDR1 SGHRS, CDR2 YFSETQ. Written as DNA, the CDR3 is TGCGCCAGCAGCTCGGGACAGCGGGAGACCCAGTACTTC. Translation gives CASSSGQRETQYF. Filled out from reference TRBV5-1 and TRBJ2-5, the complete variable domain reads KAGVTQTPRYLIKTRGQQVTLSCSPISGHRSVSWYQQTPGQGLQFLFEYFSETQRNKGNFPGRFSGRQFSNSRSEMNVSTLELGDSALYLCASSSGQRETQYFGPGTRLLVL.

The chain employs TRBV14 and TRBJ2-5, with unresolved D. Trimming pared 3 bases from V and 7 bases from J, leaving 21 bases between. The CDR3 has 16 amino acids. The V gene's germline CDR1 is SGHDN and CDR2 FVKESK. The chain's CDR3 is CASSHRGILKNPTQYF. CDR3 DNA sequence: TGTGCCAGCAGCCATCGAGGTATTCTAAAGAATCCGACCCAGTACTTC.

The chain joins TRBV2 to TRBJ2-7; 9 positions match TRBD2. This CDR3 is 14 amino acids long. Germline loops: CDR1 SNHLY, CDR2 FYNNEI. V shed 3 bases and J 5 bases; nucleotides not matched to a gene: 5. The CDR3 is CASSDLAGRHEQYF. The CDR3 region has the DNA TGTGCCAGCAGTGATCTAGCGGGAAGGCACGAGCAGTACTTC.

The chain uses TRBV6-4 and TRBJ2-1; 11 bases are a match to TRBD2. CDR3 size: 15 residues. Germline V gene lookup returns CDR1 MRHNA and CDR2 SNTAGT. Trimming took 3 bases from V and 5 from J; bases not matched to a gene: 3. CDR3 amino acids: CASSELAGGNNEQFF. CDR3 DNA sequence: TGTGCCAGCAGTGAGTTAGCGGGGGGGAACAATGAGCAGTTCTTC.

CDR3 coding DNA: TGTGCCAGCAGTGATTCAGGGCGGCCCTACAATGAGCAGTTCTTC. This sequence encodes CASSDSGRPYNEQFF. This rearrangement joins TRBV6-4 to TRBJ2-1; maybe TRBD1 (5 bases). The CDR3 has 15 residues. With 3 bases removed from V and 2 bases from J, the gap between germline ends came to 11 bases. CDR1 MRHNA and CDR2 SNTAGT come from the germline V gene.

This chain connects TRBV10-3 to TRBJ2-5; 15 bases fit TRBD2. Germline V CDR1 and CDR2: ENHRY, SYGVKD. The CDR3 covers 16 residues. V shed 8 bases, J shed 1 base, and the junction held 5 bases outside the gene matches. The CDR3 DNA sequence: TGTGCCATCGGGGGACTAGCGGGGGGATTCCAAGAGACCCAGTACTTC. Encoded protein: CAIGGLAGGFQETQYF.

This chain uses TRBV4-1 with TRBJ2-5, with D possibly being TRBD2 (6 bases). The CDR3 consists of 15 residues. The germline V gene has CDR1 MGHRA and CDR2 YSYEKL. V lost 0 bases and J 5 bases, leaving 13 bases between the germline ends. CDR3 DNA: TGCGCCAGCAGCCAAGATCTTATAGGGAGGGAGACCCAGTACTTC. The encoded protein is CASSQDLIGRETQYF.

This clone is medium-sized in the sample. V usage is TRBV7-9 and J usage is TRBJ2-7; 8 bases are a match to TRBD1. J gave up 3 bases and V 6 bases, and 4 bases lay outside the gene matches. The CDR3 length is 13 residues. Germline CDR1 and CDR2: SEHNR and FQNEAQ (reference sequence). CDR3 coding DNA: TGTGCCAGCAGTCTACAGGGGGACTACGAGCAGTACTTC. It translates to CASSLQGDYEQYF.

The chain recombines TRBV4-1 with TRBJ1-1; 7 nucleotides line up with TRBD1. The CDR3 is 18 amino acids. V shed 0 bases and J 1 base; nucleotides not matched to a gene: 11. Germline CDR1 and CDR2: MGHRA and YSYEKL. The CDR3 nucleotides read TGCGCCAGCAGCCAAGATAGCGGCAGGGGGACTCGGAACACTGAAGCTTTCTTT. It specifies CASSQDSGRGTRNTEAFF.

The V gene is TRBV19, the J gene TRBJ1-1; 7 bases fit TRBD1. Trimming removed 3 bases from V and 11 bases from J; junction bases left unmatched: 3. Germline loops: CDR1 LNHDA, CDR2 SQIVND (reference sequence). The length of the CDR3 is 11 residues. The CDR3 DNA reads TGTGCCAGTAGTATCGGGACAGTTGCTTTCTTT. Encoded protein: CASSIGTVAFF.

CDR3 sequence: CASSSQDYGYTF. The CDR3 DNA reads TGTGCCAGCAGCTCCCAGGACTATGGCTACACCTTC. The chain couples TRBV7-9 to TRBJ1-2; D call uncertain. This CDR3 has 12 amino acids. Germline V lookup: CDR1 SEHNR, CDR2 FQNEAQ (reference sequence). The V and J ends lost 4 bases and 3 bases respectively, with 6 bases between them.

Points on this clone: A junction boundary mismatches the germline segment, possibly from a read error. The V call is TRBV27, the J call TRBJ2-7; 7 bases are a match to TRBD2. This CDR3 has 13 amino acids. The germline CDR1 and CDR2 sequences are MNHEY and SMNVEV (reference sequence). The DNA of the CDR3 is TGTGCCAGCACCACTACGAGCCGGGGGGTCCTTTGGTTC. The encoded protein is CASTTTSRGVLWF.

This clone occurred a few times. The chain carries TRBV29-1 and TRBJ1-1; a weak D match, TRBD1 (5 bases). V gave up 6 bases and J gave up 6 bases, with 14 bases separating them. CDR3 size: 12 residues. The germline gives CDR1 SQVTM, CDR2 ANQGSEA. CDR3: CSVLIQGAEAFF. CDR3 DNA sequence: TGCAGCGTACTTATCCAGGGTGCTGAAGCTTTCTTT.

The J gene is TRBJ2-7, the V gene TRBV6-6, with 7 bases lining up with TRBD2. The germline V gene has CDR1 MNHNY and CDR2 SVGAGI (reference sequence). The V gene end was trimmed by 6 bases and the J gene end by 1 base; junction bases not matched to a gene: 9. The CDR3 is 15 amino acids. In DNA form, the CDR3 reads TGTGCCAGCAGCCCCCGGGGAGCGGGGTCCTACGAGCAGTACTTC. As protein: CASSPRGAGSYEQYF.

This clone was seen only a few times. This chain links TRBV11-2 with TRBJ1-2; 7 bases align to TRBD1. The J segment lost 2 bases and the V segment lost 5 bases, leaving 8 bases of the junction unmatched. This CDR3 contains 15 residues. CDR1 and CDR2 from the germline V gene are SGHAT and FQNNGV. In DNA, the CDR3 is TGTGCCAGCAGCCATTTCGACAGGGAAAACTATGGCTACACCTTC. Residues: CASSHFDRENYGYTF.

This chain uses TRBV14 with TRBJ2-7, with 11 nucleotides matching TRBD2. This CDR3 comprises 16 residues. Germline V gives CDR1 SGHDN, CDR2 FVKESK. The J segment lost 6 bases and the V segment lost 1 base, leaving 8 bases of the junction unmatched. The CDR3 loop is CASSQVTLAGGREQYF. DNA for the CDR3: TGTGCCAGCAGCCAAGTCACTCTAGCGGGAGGACGCGAGCAGTACTTC. Full variable domain (missing parts from reference TRBV14 and TRBJ2-7): EAGVTQFPSHSVIEKGQTVTLRCDPISGHDNLYWYRRVMGKEIKFLLHFVKESKQDESGMPNNRFLAERTGGTYSTLKVQPAELEDSGVYFCASSQVTLAGGREQYFGPGTRLTVT.